This TCR beta chain was documented in a study of T cells in tumors after PD-1 blockade. Study summary: Treatment was either pembrolizumab 200 mg every 3 weeks or cemiplimab 350 mg every 2 weeks. During anti-PD-1 treatment, some patients continued daily vismodegib 150 mg. Blood samples averaged around 110,000 templates (range 24,679-257,772) and approximately 35,000 unique clonotypes.

The method was immunoSEQ multiplex PCR; TCRdb's version includes in-frame clones alone and lacks a portion of them. This sample carries more than 40,000 clones, roughly 84% of them seen once, and the ten largest clones take over 7.5%. Regarding the study as a whole: About 45% of tumor TCR clonotypes were also found in blood.

This clone was observed a handful of times. Its antigen is unknown. Germline assignment: CDR1 SGHNT and CDR2 YENEEA. Trimming removed 4 bases at V and 3 bases at J, with 15 bases between. This CDR3 has 15 residues. Here the sequenced sample was PBMCs, taken before anti-PD-1 therapy. This clonotype originated in a human donor with advanced basal cell or squamous cell carcinoma (not recorded which). The V call is TRBV11-3, the J call TRBJ2-5; the D call may be TRBD1 or TRBD2 (5 bases each). In DNA form, the CDR3 reads TGTGCCAGCAGCTCCCGGGACGGCGTGGAAGAGACCCAGTACTTC. Residues: CASSSRDGVEETQYF.